A single sample is the source of the 22 T cell receptor beta chains below, sequenced in a study of blood T cell repertoires in COVID-19 (TCRdb year 2020). The library relied on the immunoSEQ multiplex PCR assay. The immuneACCESS repertoire file appears here via TCRdb, limited to in-frame rearrangements. These files lack a portion of the clones; in checked studies, under half of the deficit traces to unresolved V genes, and the cause of the others is not known. The sample table records about 58,000 clones; about 83% of these occur just once. The ten largest make up roughly 5.1% of the sample. The sequenced sample was peripheral blood. Receptors originate from a man in his forties or fifties with active COVID-19.

The chain combines TRBV25-1 with TRBJ1-4, with 9 positions matching TRBD1. V dropped 4 bases and J dropped 4; count of bases not matched to a gene: 4. Germline V gene lookup returns CDR1 MGHDK and CDR2 SYGVNS. The CDR3 is 15 amino acids. CDR3 in DNA: TGTGCCAGCAGTGGCCGGGACAGGGATAATGAAAAACTGTTTTTT. This encodes CASSGRDRDNEKLFF.

The V gene is TRBV19, the J gene TRBJ2-1; 7 nucleotides match TRBD2. V trimming: 5 bases; J trimming: 8 bases; junction bases outside the gene matches: 9. CDR1 and CDR2 (germline): LNHDA, SQIVND (reference sequence). The CDR3 sequence is 14 residues long. The CDR3 loop reads CASSRRREIDEQFF. The CDR3 DNA follows: TGTGCCAGTAGTCGGAGGCGGGAGATTGATGAGCAGTTCTTC.

In its sample, this clone is medium-sized. This chain uses TRBV14 with TRBJ1-6, with D possibly being TRBD1 (6 bases). This CDR3 contains 16 residues. The germline V gene encodes CDR1 SGHDN and CDR2 FVKESK. V lost 0 bases, J lost 6 bases, and 12 bases lay in between. This CDR3 is CASSQEGGDFNSPLHF. The CDR3 nucleotides read TGTGCCAGCAGCCAAGAAGGGGGGGACTTTAATTCACCCCTCCACTTT.

The J gene is TRBJ2-3, the V gene TRBV28, with D unclear. The CDR3 contains 14 residues. CDR1 and CDR2 from the germline V gene are MDHEN and SYDVKM. The V and J ends lost 2 bases and 3 bases respectively, with 9 bases between them. CDR3 protein: CASSLGVETDTQYF. CDR3 nucleotides: TGTGCCAGCAGTTTAGGTGTAGAGACAGATACGCAGTATTTT. The full variable domain, with the rest looked up from reference TRBV28 and TRBJ2-3, is DVKVTQSSRYLVKRTGEKVFLECVQDMDHENMFWYRQDPGLGLRLIYFSYDVKMKEKGDIPEGYSVSREKKERFSLILESASTNQTSMYLCASSLGVETDTQYFGPGTRLTVL.

V usage is TRBV30 and J usage is TRBJ1-5; 8 bases line up with TRBD1. Germline V gene data show CDR1 as GTSNPN and CDR2 as SVGIG (reference sequence). There are 14 residues in the CDR3. V lost 5 bases to trimming and J lost 6 bases; unmatched junction nucleotides: 9. The CDR3 spells CAWRETGEGQPQHF. Written as DNA, the CDR3 is TGTGCCTGGCGGGAGACAGGGGAAGGTCAGCCCCAGCATTTT.

This chain links TRBV27 with TRBJ2-3; D might be TRBD2 (5 bases). The CDR3 has 16 residues. V lost 3 bases to trimming and J lost 0 bases, with 13 bases between them. The V gene's germline CDR1 is MNHEY and CDR2 SMNVEV (reference sequence). CDR3 loop: CASSFLSGFSTDTQYF. The CDR3 DNA sequence: TGTGCCAGCAGTTTCCTAAGCGGATTTAGCACAGATACGCAGTATTTT.

The genes are TRBV5-1 and TRBJ2-5, with D perhaps TRBD2 (5 bases). The germline V and J ends were trimmed by 0 bases and 1 base, with 10 bases remaining between them. Germline-derived CDR1 and CDR2 are SGHRS and YFSETQ. This CDR3 has 15 amino acids. The CDR3 loop reads CASSLAGVGQETQYF. CDR3 nucleotide sequence: TGCGCCAGCAGCTTGGCCGGGGTGGGCCAAGAGACCCAGTACTTC.

CDR3 residues: CSVMGGVLPTDEQYF. CDR3 in DNA: TGCAGCGTGATGGGGGGAGTCCTCCCTACGGACGAGCAGTACTTC. The genes are TRBV29-1 and TRBJ2-7; tentatively, D is TRBD2 (6 bases). The CDR3 sequence is 15 residues long. Per the germline V gene, CDR1 is SQVTM and CDR2 is ANQGSEA. Trimming took off 6 bases at V and 5 bases at J, with 23 bases between the two ends.

The chain is built from TRBV15 and TRBJ1-5; D gene ambiguous. V was trimmed by 0 bases and J by 4 bases, leaving 4 bases between them. The CDR3 length is 13 residues. CDR1 and CDR2 (germline): LNHNV, YYDKDF (reference sequence). The CDR3 spells CATSRDQNQPQHF. CDR3 DNA: TGTGCCACCAGCAGAGACCAAAATCAGCCCCAGCATTTT.

The chain combines TRBV15 with TRBJ2-7; D may be TRBD1 (5 bases). Trimming stripped 0 bases from V and 5 bases from J, with 11 bases between. The germline CDR1 and CDR2 sequences are LNHNV and YYDKDF (reference sequence). The CDR3 has 14 residues. This CDR3 is CATSRDLRGHEQYF. DNA of the CDR3: TGTGCCACCAGCAGAGATCTTAGGGGCCACGAGCAGTACTTC.

V gene TRBV7-2 combines with J gene TRBJ2-3; 14 bases match TRBD2. This CDR3 has 16 residues. Germline CDR1 SGHTA, CDR2 FQGNSA. Losses at the gene ends were 2 bases for V and 5 bases for J; bases not matched to a gene: 3. The chain's CDR3 is CASSLRLAGGLDTQYF. In DNA form, the CDR3 reads TGTGCCAGCAGCTTAAGACTAGCGGGAGGGTTAGATACGCAGTATTTT. Full variable domain (remainder filled in from reference TRBV7-2 and TRBJ2-3): GAGVSQSPSNKVTEKGKDVELRCDPISGHTALYWYRQSLGQGLEFLIYFQGNSAPDKSGLPSDRFSAERTGGSVSTLTIQRTQQEDSAVYLCASSLRLAGGLDTQYFGPGTRLTVL.

The J gene is TRBJ2-7, the V gene TRBV7-9; 9 positions match TRBD1. V dropped 5 bases and J dropped 4; count of bases not matched to a gene: 6. The germline gives CDR1 SEHNR, CDR2 FQNEAQ (reference sequence). This CDR3 is built from 14 residues. The CDR3, as DNA: TGTGCCAGCAGCGTCGACAGGGGGAAGTACGAGCAGTACTTC. This sequence encodes CASSVDRGKYEQYF.

The V and J genes are TRBV6-5 and TRBJ1-2; no clear D. CDR3 size: 11 residues. The germline V gene encodes CDR1 MNHEY and CDR2 SVGAGI. V shed 6 bases and J shed 7 bases, with 9 bases lying between them. The CDR3 here is CASRARGGYTF. The CDR3 DNA sequence: TGTGCCAGCAGAGCACGGGGTGGCTACACCTTC.

The V and J genes are TRBV5-4 and TRBJ2-1, with TRBD1 as a possible D gene (6 bases). V was pared by 0 bases and J by 5 bases, with 15 bases between. The CDR3 runs 16 residues. In germline, CDR1 is SGHNT, CDR2 YYREEE (reference sequence). CDR3 loop: CASSLVTGIGDNEQFF. In nucleotides, the CDR3 is TGTGCCAGCAGCTTGGTAACAGGGATTGGGGACAATGAGCAGTTCTTC.

This chain joins TRBV28 and TRBJ1-6; D not resolved. The CDR3 has 15 amino acids. Germline V gene lookup returns CDR1 MDHEN and CDR2 SYDVKM. V was trimmed by 3 bases and J by 7 bases, leaving 13 bases between them. CDR3 nucleotide sequence: TGTGCCAGCAGTTTGACATTGGAGGTCAATTCACCCCTCCACTTT. It yields the protein CASSLTLEVNSPLHF. The full variable domain, with the rest looked up from reference TRBV28 and TRBJ1-6, is DVKVTQSSRYLVKRTGEKVFLECVQDMDHENMFWYRQDPGLGLRLIYFSYDVKMKEKGDIPEGYSVSREKKERFSLILESASTNQTSMYLCASSLTLEVNSPLHFGNGTRLTVT.

This sequence joins TRBV11-2 and TRBJ1-6; 9 bases align to TRBD1. This CDR3 has 16 amino acids. From germline, CDR1 is SGHAT and CDR2 FQNNGV. Trimming cost V 3 bases and J 9 bases; bases outside gene matches: 9. The CDR3: CASSFFGGQGSSPLHF. CDR3 DNA: TGTGCCAGCAGCTTCTTTGGGGGACAGGGTAGTTCACCCCTCCACTTT.

The chain has TRBV5-1 and TRBJ1-4; 8 bases fit TRBD1. The CDR3 sequence is 14 residues long. Germline V gene lookup returns CDR1 SGHRS and CDR2 YFSETQ. J lost 6 bases, V lost 3 bases, and 4 bases had no gene match. The CDR3 spells CASSSGQGDEKLFF. CDR3 sequence (DNA): TGCGCCAGCAGCTCCGGACAGGGAGATGAAAAACTGTTTTTT.

The chain uses TRBV6-5 and TRBJ1-1; 7 bases are shared with TRBD1. The J segment lost 5 bases and the V segment lost 7 bases, leaving 10 bases of the junction unmatched. The germline gives CDR1 MNHEY, CDR2 SVGAGI. This CDR3 region has 14 residues. This CDR3 is CASNRQGVDTEAFF. In nucleotides, the CDR3 is TGTGCCAGCAATAGACAGGGTGTAGATACTGAAGCTTTCTTT.

This clone occurred a few times. CDR3 DNA: TGTGCCAGCAGCTTACGGACAGGGGCTGGAAACACCATATATTTT. Translated: CASSLRTGAGNTIYF. The chain employs TRBV7-9 and TRBJ1-3, with 9 bases that match TRBD1. J gave up 2 bases and V 2 bases, and 1 base lay outside the gene matches. Germline V gives CDR1 SEHNR, CDR2 FQNEAQ (reference sequence). The CDR3 totals 15 residues.

The J gene is TRBJ1-1, the V gene TRBV9; D may be TRBD1 (6 bases). With 2 bases removed from V and 3 bases from J, the gap between germline ends came to 20 bases. The CDR3 contains 17 residues. Germline V gene lookup returns CDR1 SGDLS and CDR2 YYNGEE. DNA of the CDR3: TGTGCCAGCAGCGTTGGGCGGGGGGGCGAAAGGGACACTGAAGCTTTCTTT. This codes for CASSVGRGGERDTEAFF.

The gene calls are TRBV12-2 and TRBJ2-1; the DNA was not compared with TRBD2, the D call given in the table. TRBV12-2 is reported as a pseudogene. The CDR3 loop spans 22 amino acids. As DNA, the CDR3 is TGTGCAAGTCGCTCAGTGGGGACTAGCGGGAGTTGGAGGCCACCCATTGTGGGGGAGCAGTTCTTC. Its translation is CASRSVGTSGSWRPPIVGEQFF.

The gene calls are TRBV10-3 and TRBJ1-4; D is ambiguous. Germline-derived CDR1 and CDR2 are ENHRY and SYGVKD. V lost 6 bases and J 2 bases, leaving 7 bases between the germline ends. The CDR3 spans 13 residues. The CDR3 loop reads CAIRGGTNEKLFF. CDR3 bases: TGTGCCATCAGGGGAGGGACTAATGAAAAACTGTTTTTT.